These 14 T cell receptor beta chains share one sample of origin, sequenced in a study of CD8+CD57+ T cells in acquired aplastic anemia. The use of genomic DNA as template underpinned the TCR beta VDJ and CDR3 profiling. MiXCR, applied by TCRdb to the reads, yields one record per CDR3 protein. The table records approximately 70,000 distinct CDR3 sequences, about 50% of them present only once. Source material: sorted CD4+, CD8+, or CD8+CD57+ T cells (not recorded which) from PBMCs. Receptors originate from a human donor in good health, serving as a control.

This clonotype was seen just once. In DNA form, the CDR3 reads TGTGCCAGCAGTGATTTCGGTAATTCACCCCTCCACTTT. This codes for CASSDFGNSPLHF. The gene calls are TRBV25-1 and TRBJ1-6; D uncertain. The CDR3 has 13 residues. The V end lost 3 bases, the J end lost 6 bases, and 6 bases lay between the germline ends. CDR1 and CDR2 from the germline V gene are MGHDK and SYGVNS.

This clonotype showed up many times. The chain uses TRBV11-2 and TRBJ1-2; D might be TRBD1 (5 bases). Germline V CDR1 and CDR2: SGHAT, FQNNGV. Trimming stripped 3 bases from V and 0 bases from J, with 11 bases between. The CDR3 has 15 amino acids. The CDR3 DNA reads as TGTGCCAGCAGCTTCTCCTCGGGACCTAACTATGGCTACACCTTC. Its protein product is CASSFSSGPNYGYTF.

This clonotype showed up many times. The rearrangement links TRBV18 to TRBJ2-1; tentatively, D is TRBD1 (6 bases). Germline lookup yields CDR1 KGHSH and CDR2 LQKENI. Trimming shortened V by 3 bases and J by 8 bases, and 14 bases separated the two germline ends. The CDR3 runs to 14 residues. CDR3 sequence: CASSPSRGTDEQFF. Here the CDR3 DNA reads TGTGCCAGCTCACCCTCCAGGGGTACCGATGAGCAGTTCTTC. The complete variable domain, with remaining parts taken from reference TRBV18 and TRBJ2-1, reads NAGVMQNPRHLVRRRGQEARLRCSPMKGHSHVYWYRQLPEEGLKFMVYLQKENIIDESGMPKERFSAEFPKEGPSILRIQQVVRGDSAAYFCASSPSRGTDEQFFGPGTRLTVL.

The chain has TRBV7-2 and TRBJ2-7; D is perhaps TRBD1 (6 bases). The germline gives CDR1 SGHTA, CDR2 FQGNSA. This CDR3 contains 13 residues. V gave up 1 base and J gave up 7 bases, with 11 bases separating them. The CDR3 region is CASSLEGDNEQYF. DNA for the CDR3: TGTGCCAGCAGCTTAGAAGGGGACAATGAGCAGTACTTC.

J is TRBJ2-7 and V is TRBV5-4; TRBD1 might be the D (6 bases). The length of the CDR3 is 13 residues. Germline CDR1 is SGHNT and CDR2 is YYREEE (reference sequence). V was trimmed by 4 bases and J by 4 bases, leaving 12 bases between them. Here the CDR3 DNA reads TGTGCCAGCAGCAGGGGACACCAATACGAGCAGTACTTC. This translates into CASSRGHQYEQYF.

This clonotype came up a few times. This sequence joins TRBV15 and TRBJ2-5, with D possibly matching TRBD2 (7 bases). CDR1 and CDR2 (germline): LNHNV, YYDKDF (reference sequence). This CDR3 has 14 amino acids. The V end lost 8 bases, the J end lost 1 base, and 14 bases lay between the germline ends. CDR3 DNA sequence: TGTGCCACCTGCGAGGGGGGGGGCCAAGAGACCCAGTACTTC. Protein product: CATCEGGGQETQYF. The entire variable domain, with the rest obtained from reference TRBV15 and TRBJ2-5, is as follows: DAMVIQNPRYQVTQFGKPVTLSCSQTLNHNVMYWYQQKSSQAPKLLFHYYDKDFNNEADTPDNFQSRRPNTSFCFLDIRSPGLGDTAMYLCATCEGGGQETQYFGPGTRLLVL.

By share, this clonotype counts as medium-sized. This sequence joins TRBV25-1 and TRBJ2-7, with D maybe TRBD2 (6 bases). The V gene's germline CDR1 is MGHDK and CDR2 SYGVNS. The CDR3 totals 14 residues. Between the trimmed V and J ends, which lost 5 bases and 6 bases, there was a span of 17 bases. The CDR3, as DNA: TGTGCCAGCAGTTCAGTTCGACTAGGAGGCGAGCAGTACTTC. This translates into CASSSVRLGGEQYF.

By share, this clonotype counts as medium-sized. The V and J genes are TRBV19 and TRBJ2-7; D remains ambiguous. Trimming took off 5 bases at V and 0 bases at J, with 11 bases between the two ends. CDR1 and CDR2 from the germline V gene are LNHDA and SQIVND (reference sequence). This CDR3 has 14 amino acids. The CDR3: CASSVVKGSYEQYF. The CDR3 DNA reads as TGTGCCAGTAGTGTCGTCAAGGGCTCCTACGAGCAGTACTTC.

J is TRBJ1-5 and V is TRBV10-2; possible D gene TRBD1, 6 bases. V lost 7 bases and J lost 2, with 9 bases in between. Germline-derived CDR1 and CDR2 are WSHSY and SAAADI. The CDR3 loop spans 13 amino acids. As DNA, the CDR3 is TGCGCCAGCACCAGGGGTGGCAATCAGCCCCAGCATTTT. Its translation: CASTRGGNQPQHF.

This clonotype is medium-sized. The chain links TRBV7-2 to TRBJ1-2, with D unclear. The CDR3 length is 13 residues. The germline gives CDR1 SGHTA, CDR2 FQGNSA. The V and J ends lost 3 bases and 2 bases respectively, with 7 bases between them. For the CDR3, the DNA is TGTGCCAGCAGCTTCCAGAAGAACTATGGCTACACCTTC. This translates into CASSFQKNYGYTF.

The J gene is TRBJ2-7, the V gene TRBV3-1; the D gene is possibly TRBD2 (5 bases). The CDR3 has 14 amino acids. The V end lost 4 bases, the J end lost 3 bases, and 13 bases lay between the germline ends. The germline CDR1 and CDR2 sequences are LGHDT and YNNKEL (reference sequence). The CDR3 bases are TGTGCCAGCAGCCCGGACTTCCGCGTCTACGAGCAGTACTTC. It encodes CASSPDFRVYEQYF.

The chain carries TRBV29-1 and TRBJ1-3; 8 nucleotides match TRBD1. V was clipped by 5 bases and J by 2 bases; unmatched bases: 2. The CDR3 is 13 amino acids. The germline V gene has CDR1 SQVTM and CDR2 ANQGSEA. CDR3 protein: CSVYRGTGNTIYF. The CDR3 coding sequence is TGCAGCGTTTACAGGGGGACTGGAAACACCATATATTTT.

This clonotype rates as medium-sized. An end of the junction differs from the germline gene, which may be a read error. V gene TRBV7-7 combines with J gene TRBJ2-3; D is uncertain. This CDR3 has 13 residues. CDR1 SSHAT and CDR2 FNYEAQ come from the germline V gene (reference sequence). CDR3 coding DNA: TGTGCTAGCAGCTTATCTAGCACAGATACGCAGTATTTT. Translating it yields CASSLSSTDTQYF.

The chain employs TRBV19 and TRBJ1-1, with 12 nucleotides matching TRBD1. CDR1 is LNHDA, CDR2 SQIVND, per germline (reference sequence). This CDR3 has 17 residues. The trim removed 4 bases at V and 1 base at J, leaving 7 bases unmatched. The CDR3 DNA sequence: TGTGCCAGTAGTAAACCGGGACAGGGGGCGAAGAACACTGAAGCTTTCTTT. Translating gives CASSKPGQGAKNTEAFF.